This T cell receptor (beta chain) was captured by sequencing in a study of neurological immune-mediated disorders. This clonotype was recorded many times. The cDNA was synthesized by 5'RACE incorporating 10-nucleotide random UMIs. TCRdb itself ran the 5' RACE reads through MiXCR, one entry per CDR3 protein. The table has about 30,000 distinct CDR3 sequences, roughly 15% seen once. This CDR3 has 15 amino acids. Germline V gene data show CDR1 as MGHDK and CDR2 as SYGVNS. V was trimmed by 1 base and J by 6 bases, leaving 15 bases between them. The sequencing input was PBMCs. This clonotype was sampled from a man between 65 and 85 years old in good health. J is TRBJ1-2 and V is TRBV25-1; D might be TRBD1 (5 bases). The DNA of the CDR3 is TGTGCCAGCAGTGAATGGCAGGGATGGACGGATGGCTACACCTTC. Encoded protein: CASSEWQGWTDGYTF.